This is a list of T cell receptor beta chains from one sample in a study of cytomegalovirus exposure and HLA in healthy donors. The repertoire was sequenced with immunoSEQ multiplex PCR; TCRdb's copy has only in-frame clones and lacks some. This table holds about 120,000 clones, about three quarters found once. Specimen: PBMCs. All receptors derive from a woman aged 40-49 years in good health and CMV-seronegative. CDR3s include the opening cysteine and the closing phenylalanine or tryptophan. A D gene is named only where the DNA matches it firmly. Only part of the rows carry a size: once, few, many, or a class if the clone is expanded.

D	J	length	size	V	CDR3	DNA
.	TRBJ1-2	10	.	TRBV6-6	CASENYGYTF	TGTGCCAGTGAGAACTATGGCTACACCTTC
TRBD1	TRBJ2-2	15	.	TRBV28	CASSIPGQGTGELFF	TGTGCCAGCAGTATTCCGGGACAGGGGACCGGGGAGCTGTTTTTT
.	TRBJ2-5	13	.	TRBV7-2	CASSLLGGGTQYF	TGTGCCAGCAGCTTATTAGGGGGGGGGACCCAGTACTTC
.	TRBJ2-4	15	.	TRBV21-1	CASFRLELAKNIQYF	TGTGCCAGCTTTCGACTAGAACTCGCCAAAAACATTCAGTACTTC
TRBD2	TRBJ2-1	16	.	TRBV4-2	CASSQDLASGFNEQFF	TGTGCCAGCAGCCAAGATCTGGCTAGCGGGTTCAATGAGCAGTTCTTC
.	TRBJ2-1	13	.	TRBV18	CASSPGSYNEQFF	TGTGCCAGCTCACCCGGGTCTTACAATGAGCAGTTCTTC
.	TRBJ2-1	16	.	TRBV5-1	CASSLRLGGSYNEQFF	TGCGCCAGCAGCTTGAGGCTCGGGGGCTCCTACAATGAGCAGTTCTTC
TRBD2	TRBJ2-3	14	.	TRBV5-4	CASSRSGFTDTQYF	TGTGCCAGCAGCCGTAGCGGGTTCACAGATACGCAGTATTTT
TRBD2	TRBJ2-1	16	.	TRBV28	CASSLLAGGVYNEQFF	TGTGCCAGCAGTTTACTAGCGGGAGGGGTCTACAATGAGCAGTTCTTC
TRBD1	TRBJ1-5	14	.	TRBV10-3	CATDREGGNQPQHF	TGTGCCACGGACAGGGAGGGAGGCAATCAGCCCCAGCATTTT
TRBD1	TRBJ2-7	14	.	TRBV6-1	CASTTANRGGEQYF	TGTGCCAGCACCACGGCGAACAGGGGCGGCGAGCAGTACTTC
.	TRBJ2-1	12	.	TRBV6-6	CASSYPLGEQFF	TGTGCCAGCAGTTACCCTCTAGGAGAGCAGTTCTTC
.	TRBJ1-1	15	.	TRBV18	CASSPAVLPHTEAFF	TGTGCCAGCTCACCGGCGGTCCTTCCCCACACTGAAGCTTTCTTT
TRBD2	TRBJ2-7	17	.	TRBV7-6	CASSLTSGSRFPYEQYF	TGTGCCAGCAGCTTGACTAGCGGGTCCCGGTTTCCCTACGAGCAGTACTTC
.	TRBJ1-1	13	.	TRBV28	CASSKKQGLDPFF	TGTGCCAGCAGTAAGAAACAGGGCCTTGATCCTTTCTTT
TRBD1	TRBJ2-2	14	.	TRBV9	CASSRGQRTGELFF	TGTGCCAGCAGCAGGGGACAGAGAACCGGGGAGCTGTTTTTT
.	TRBJ1-5	16	.	TRBV7-9	CASSPGTPEGRQPQHF	TGTGCCAGCAGCCCCGGGACACCCGAGGGACGTCAGCCCCAGCATTTT
TRBD1	TRBJ1-5	14	.	TRBV10-3	CAIRGQASNQPQHF	TGTGCCATCAGAGGACAGGCGAGCAATCAGCCCCAGCATTTT
TRBD1	TRBJ1-2	15	.	TRBV6-1	CASRPYGTGSYGYTF	TGTGCCAGCAGACCTTATGGGACAGGGAGCTATGGCTACACCTTC
TRBD1	TRBJ1-2	14	.	TRBV6-5	CASSAITGGYGYTF	TGTGCCAGCAGTGCTATTACAGGGGGCTATGGCTACACCTTC
.	TRBJ1-5	16	few	TRBV7-2	CASSVTGTGSNQPQHF	TGTGCCAGCAGCGTAACAGGCACGGGTAGCAATCAGCCCCAGCATTTT
TRBD1	TRBJ1-3	14	.	TRBV7-8	CASSRQGVGNTIYF	TGTGCCAGCAGCCGACAGGGCGTTGGAAACACCATATATTTT
.	TRBJ1-2	13	.	TRBV5-6	CASSPGSQYGYTF	TGTGCCAGCAGCCCGGGATCTCAATATGGCTACACCTTC
TRBD2	TRBJ2-3	16	.	TRBV5-4	CASSFRLAGGTNTQYF	TGTGCCAGCAGCTTTCGGCTAGCGGGGGGCACGAATACGCAGTATTTT
.	TRBJ2-2	13	.	TRBV5-1	CASTEASTGELFF	TGCGCCAGCACAGAAGCTAGTACCGGGGAGCTGTTTTTT
TRBD1	TRBJ2-4	16	few	TRBV7-9	CASSPTGTGAKNIQYF	TGTGCCAGCAGCCCGACCGGGACAGGGGCCAAAAACATTCAGTACTTC
.	TRBJ1-6	12	few	TRBV7-9	CASSLPGSPLHF	TGTGCCAGCAGCTTACCGGGGTCACCCCTCCACTTT
.	TRBJ1-3	14	.	TRBV11-2	CASSLEALGNTIYF	TGTGCCAGCAGCTTAGAAGCCTTGGGAAACACCATATATTTT
.	TRBJ1-3	15	.	TRBV19	CASSLGGISGNTIYF	TGTGCCAGTAGCCTTGGGGGGATATCTGGAAACACCATATATTTT
.	TRBJ2-7	14	.	TRBV6-5	CASSYSSGLYEQYF	TGTGCCAGCAGTTACTCGAGCGGACTCTACGAGCAGTACTTC
.	TRBJ2-1	15	few	TRBV6-1	CASSEFVQKYNEQFF	TGTGCCAGCAGTGAATTCGTACAGAAATACAATGAGCAGTTCTTC
.	TRBJ1-2	13	.	TRBV5-6	CASRPQVYYGYTF	TGTGCCAGCAGGCCTCAGGTGTACTATGGCTACACCTTC
TRBD2	TRBJ2-3	13	once	TRBV28	CASLSGVTDTQYF	TGTGCCAGCCTTAGCGGGGTCACAGATACGCAGTATTTT
.	TRBJ1-1	13	.	TRBV5-6	CASILTGSTEAFF	TGTGCCAGCATTCTTACAGGTTCCACTGAAGCTTTCTTT
.	TRBJ2-5	16	.	TRBV5-4	CASSAGLERDQETQYF	TGTGCCAGCAGCGCCGGTCTGGAGCGGGACCAAGAGACCCAGTACTTC
.	TRBJ2-3	14	.	TRBV10-2	CASRLDTGKDTQYF	TGCGCCAGCAGGCTAGACACGGGGAAAGATACGCAGTATTTT
.	TRBJ2-1	15	once	TRBV7-3	CASSARGRGDNEQFF	TGTGCCAGCAGCGCGAGGGGGAGGGGGGACAATGAGCAGTTCTTC
.	TRBJ2-1	15	few	TRBV9	CASSVAINSYNEQFF	TGTGCCAGCAGCGTAGCTATAAACTCCTACAATGAGCAGTTCTTC
.	TRBJ1-5	14	.	TRBV6-1	CASSTTGPSQPQHF	TGTGCCAGCAGCACAACAGGGCCCAGTCAGCCCCAGCATTTT
TRBD2	TRBJ2-1	16	few	TRBV9	CASSGLGTSGKVEQFF	TGTGCCAGCAGCGGCTTAGGGACTAGCGGGAAAGTTGAGCAGTTCTTC
.	TRBJ1-1	14	.	TRBV6-5	CASSYYNLGGEAFF	TGTGCCAGCAGTTACTACAATCTGGGGGGTGAAGCTTTCTTT
TRBD2	TRBJ2-3	18	.	TRBV10-1	CASSGGTSGREGTDTQYF	TGCGCCAGCAGTGGAGGGACTAGCGGGAGAGAGGGCACAGATACGCAGTATTTT
TRBD1	TRBJ2-2	14	few	TRBV10-3	CAGRQGANTGELFF	TGTGCCGGCAGACAGGGGGCGAACACCGGGGAGCTGTTTTTT
.	TRBJ1-1	18	.	TRBV19	CASTGFVGRLFMNTEAFF	TGTGCCAGTACCGGATTTGTGGGGCGACTTTTCATGAACACTGAAGCTTTCTTT
TRBD2	TRBJ2-7	19	few	TRBV7-2	CASSLGGLAGGGFSGEQYF	TGTGCCAGCAGCTTAGGAGGACTAGCGGGAGGAGGGTTTTCTGGCGAGCAGTACTTC
TRBD1	TRBJ2-3	16	.	TRBV9	CASSAPGQGHRDTQYF	TGTGCCAGCAGCGCCCCGGGACAGGGGCATAGAGATACGCAGTATTTT
.	TRBJ1-5	15	.	TRBV4-1	CASSQTVYSNQPQHF	TGCGCCAGCAGCCAGACAGTCTATAGCAATCAGCCCCAGCATTTT
.	TRBJ2-2	13	few	TRBV7-3	CASSAQNTGELFF	TGTGCCAGCAGCGCGCAGAACACCGGGGAGCTGTTTTTT
.	TRBJ2-6	16	.	TRBV6-6	CASTPPRASGANGLTF	TGTGCCAGCACTCCTCCTCGGGCGTCTGGGGCCAACGGCCTGACTTTC
TRBD1	TRBJ1-4	16	.	TRBV6-4	CASSPGTGTRGEKLFF	TGTGCCAGCAGTCCCGGGACAGGGACCCGGGGGGAAAAACTGTTTTTT
TRBD2	TRBJ2-7	15	.	TRBV7-6	CASSLGLAGGGEQYF	TGTGCCAGCAGCCTAGGTCTAGCGGGAGGTGGCGAGCAGTACTTC